A selection of T cell receptor beta chains follows, all from one sample in a study of blood T cell repertoires in COVID-19. TCRdb keeps only in-frame clones here, not all; method: immunoSEQ multiplex PCR. The repertoire holds approximately 190,000 clones, with around 90% as singletons. The sequenced material came from peripheral blood. These receptors originate from a man in his sixties with active or convalescent COVID-19. Each CDR3 is given without its conserved first and last residue.

j_call: TRBJ2-3
v_call: TRBV7-3
cdr3_aa: ASSLQGKDTQY

j_call: TRBJ2-5
v_call: TRBV2
cdr3_aa: ASSGTSGGEETQY

j_call: TRBJ1-1
v_call: TRBV5-8
cdr3_aa: ASSSLPGQAGSEAF

j_call: TRBJ1-6
v_call: TRBV6-5
cdr3_aa: ASSYRVNSPLH

j_call: TRBJ2-1
v_call: TRBV10-1
cdr3_aa: ASSVGSGANNEQF

j_call: TRBJ2-5
v_call: TRBV2
cdr3_aa: ASSGGGFETQY

j_call: TRBJ1-4
v_call: TRBV6-5
cdr3_aa: ASRQGANGKLF

j_call: TRBJ2-7
v_call: TRBV3-1/TRBV3-2
cdr3_aa: ASSPHQGLILYEQY

j_call: TRBJ1-2
v_call: TRBV7-9
cdr3_aa: ASSLLTGDSGYT

j_call: TRBJ1-3
v_call: TRBV19
cdr3_aa: ASSPTETGNTIY

j_call: TRBJ2-2
v_call: TRBV7-6
cdr3_aa: ASSLGRGVTGELF

j_call: TRBJ1-2
v_call: TRBV3-1/TRBV3-2
cdr3_aa: ASSQEGANYGYT

j_call: TRBJ2-7
v_call: TRBV7-2
cdr3_aa: ASSLRNGEYEQY

j_call: TRBJ2-3
v_call: TRBV5-8
cdr3_aa: ATSGTAFTDTQY

j_call: TRBJ1-4
v_call: TRBV7-9
cdr3_aa: ASDPGGGEKLF

j_call: TRBJ1-2
v_call: TRBV10-3
cdr3_aa: AIRETVDYGYT

j_call: TRBJ1-5
v_call: TRBV19
cdr3_aa: ASSQTGVGSNQPQH

j_call: TRBJ1-1
v_call: TRBV5-6
cdr3_aa: ASRDRDRNTEAF

j_call: TRBJ1-1
v_call: TRBV29-1
cdr3_aa: SGDNDAEAF

j_call: TRBJ2-5
v_call: TRBV10-1
cdr3_aa: ASSEKNDAGDGETQY

j_call: TRBJ1-5
v_call: TRBV10-1
cdr3_aa: ASSEEGGQPQH

j_call: TRBJ2-7
v_call: TRBV2
cdr3_aa: ASRDRIKWEQY

j_call: TRBJ1-3
v_call: TRBV5-1
cdr3_aa: ASSLGTGGFGNTIY

j_call: TRBJ2-7
v_call: TRBV5-6
cdr3_aa: ASSLVQGWEQY

j_call: TRBJ1-5
v_call: TRBV30
cdr3_aa: AWSPGLGNQPQH

j_call: TRBJ2-3
v_call: TRBV5-1
cdr3_aa: ASSLQAGGTDTQY

j_call: TRBJ1-2
v_call: TRBV3-1/TRBV3-2
cdr3_aa: ASSQEAYSTAMSGYT

j_call: TRBJ2-3
v_call: TRBV5-1
cdr3_aa: ASSPLQGHTQY

j_call: TRBJ1-4
v_call: TRBV5-1
cdr3_aa: ASSYGQTATNEKLF

j_call: TRBJ1-2
v_call: TRBV15
cdr3_aa: ATSRSDRAHGYT

j_call: TRBJ2-3
v_call: TRBV2
cdr3_aa: ASSVPQLADTQY

j_call: TRBJ2-7
v_call: TRBV2
cdr3_aa: ASGGTGAYEQY